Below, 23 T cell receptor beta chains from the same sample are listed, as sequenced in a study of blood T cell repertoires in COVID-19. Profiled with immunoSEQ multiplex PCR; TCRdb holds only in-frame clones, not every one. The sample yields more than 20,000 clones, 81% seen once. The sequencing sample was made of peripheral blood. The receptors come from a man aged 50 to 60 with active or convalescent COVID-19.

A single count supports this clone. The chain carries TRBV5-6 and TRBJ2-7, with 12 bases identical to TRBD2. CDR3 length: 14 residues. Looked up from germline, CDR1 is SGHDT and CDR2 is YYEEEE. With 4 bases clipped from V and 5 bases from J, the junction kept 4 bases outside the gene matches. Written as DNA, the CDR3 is TGTGCCAGCAGCCGGACTAGCGGGGCGAACGAGCAGTACTTC. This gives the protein CASSRTSGANEQYF. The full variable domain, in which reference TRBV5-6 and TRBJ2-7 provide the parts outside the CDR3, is DAGVTQSPTHLIKTRGQQVTLRCSPKSGHDTVSWYQQALGQGPQFIFQYYEEEERQRGNFPDRFSGHQFPNYSSELNVNALLLGDSALYLCASSRTSGANEQYFGPGTRLTVT.

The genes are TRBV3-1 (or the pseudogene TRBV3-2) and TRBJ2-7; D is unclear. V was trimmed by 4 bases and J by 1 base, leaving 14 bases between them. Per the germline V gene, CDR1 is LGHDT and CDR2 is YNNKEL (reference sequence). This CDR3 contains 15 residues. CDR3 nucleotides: TGTGCCAGCAGCCCACCACAAAGCGATTCCTACGAGCAGTACTTC. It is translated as CASSPPQSDSYEQYF.

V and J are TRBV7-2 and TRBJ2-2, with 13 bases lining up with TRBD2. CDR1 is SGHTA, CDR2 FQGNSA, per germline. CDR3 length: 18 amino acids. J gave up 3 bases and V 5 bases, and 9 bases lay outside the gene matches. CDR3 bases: TGTGCCAGCAGCACCAGGACTAGCGGGAGTGGGGACACCGGGGAGCTGTTTTTT. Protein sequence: CASSTRTSGSGDTGELFF.

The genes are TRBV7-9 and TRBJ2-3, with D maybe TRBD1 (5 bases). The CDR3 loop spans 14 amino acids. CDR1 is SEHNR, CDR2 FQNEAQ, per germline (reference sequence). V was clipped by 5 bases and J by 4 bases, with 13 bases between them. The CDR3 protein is CASSQGRVSDTQYF. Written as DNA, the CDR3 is TGTGCCAGCAGCCAAGGCAGGGTCTCAGATACGCAGTATTTT.

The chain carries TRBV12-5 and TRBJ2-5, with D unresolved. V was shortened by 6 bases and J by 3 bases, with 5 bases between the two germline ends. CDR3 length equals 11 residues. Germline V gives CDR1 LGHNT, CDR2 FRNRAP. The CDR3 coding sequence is TGTGCTAGTGGCCCCAAAGAGACCCAGTACTTC. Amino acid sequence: CASGPKETQYF. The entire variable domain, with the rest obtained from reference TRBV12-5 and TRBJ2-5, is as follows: DARVTQTPRHKVTEMGQEVTMRCQPILGHNTVFWYRQTMMQGLELLAYFRNRAPLDDSGMPKDRFSAEMPDATLATLKIQPSEPRDSAVYFCASGPKETQYFGPGTRLLVL.

The CDR3 coding sequence is TGTGCCACCGGCCTGGGCCTTCTTTCACCCCTCCACTTT. Residues: CATGLGLLSPLHF. V usage is TRBV14 and J usage is TRBJ1-6, with unresolved D. V was shortened by 10 bases and J by 9 bases, with 16 bases between the two germline ends. The CDR3 has 13 residues. CDR1 SGHDN and CDR2 FVKESK come from the germline V gene.

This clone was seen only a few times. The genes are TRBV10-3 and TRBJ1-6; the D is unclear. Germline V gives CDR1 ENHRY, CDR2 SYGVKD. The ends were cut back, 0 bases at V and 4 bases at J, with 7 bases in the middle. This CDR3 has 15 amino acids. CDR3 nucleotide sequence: TGTGCCATCAGTGAGTCGTCGGGTTATAATTCACCCCTCCACTTT. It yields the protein CAISESSGYNSPLHF.

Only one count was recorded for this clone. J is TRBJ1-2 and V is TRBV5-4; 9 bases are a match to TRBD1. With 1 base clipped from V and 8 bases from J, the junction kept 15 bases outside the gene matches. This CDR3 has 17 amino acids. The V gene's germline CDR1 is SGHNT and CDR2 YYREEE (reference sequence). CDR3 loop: CASSLPGAGQGRGGYTF. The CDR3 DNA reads TGTGCCAGCAGCTTGCCCGGCGCAGGACAGGGGCGGGGAGGCTACACCTTC.

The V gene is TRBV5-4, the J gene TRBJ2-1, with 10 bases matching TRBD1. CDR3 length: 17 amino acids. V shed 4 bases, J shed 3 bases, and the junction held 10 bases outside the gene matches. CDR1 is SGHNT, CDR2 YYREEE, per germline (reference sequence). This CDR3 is CASSAPGQGFFYNEQFF. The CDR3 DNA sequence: TGTGCCAGCAGCGCGCCGGGACAGGGGTTCTTCTACAATGAGCAGTTCTTC.

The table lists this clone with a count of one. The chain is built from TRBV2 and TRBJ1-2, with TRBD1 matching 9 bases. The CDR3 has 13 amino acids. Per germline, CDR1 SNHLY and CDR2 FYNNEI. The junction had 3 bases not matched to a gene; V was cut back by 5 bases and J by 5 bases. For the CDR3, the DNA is TGTGCCAGCAGTCTAGGACAGGGGTATGGCTACACCTTC. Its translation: CASSLGQGYGYTF.

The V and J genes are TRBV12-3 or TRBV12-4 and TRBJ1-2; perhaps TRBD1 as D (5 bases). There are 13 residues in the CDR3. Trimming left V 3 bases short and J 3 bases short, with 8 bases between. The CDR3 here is CASSFTGDYGYTF. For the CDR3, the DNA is TGTGCCAGCAGTTTCACGGGGGACTATGGCTACACCTTC.

As DNA, the CDR3 is TGTGCCAGCACCTCTGCAACTAATGAAAAACTGTTTTTT. Its protein is CASTSATNEKLFF. The chain is built from TRBV12-3 or TRBV12-4 and TRBJ1-4, with D hard to call. V was clipped by 7 bases and J by 0 bases, with 6 bases between them. CDR3 size: 13 residues.

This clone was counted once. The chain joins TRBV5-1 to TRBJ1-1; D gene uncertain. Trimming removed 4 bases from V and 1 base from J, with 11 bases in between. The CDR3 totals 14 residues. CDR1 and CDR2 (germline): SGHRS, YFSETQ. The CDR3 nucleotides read TGCGCCAGCAGCCCAAGCGCAACGAACACTGAAGCTTTCTTT. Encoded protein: CASSPSATNTEAFF.

This chain's CDR3 is CAWRIPGNSNTEAFF. As DNA, the CDR3 is TGTGCCTGGAGGATACCAGGGAATTCGAACACTGAAGCTTTCTTT. The chain couples TRBV30 to TRBJ1-1; tentative D call: TRBD1 (5 bases). Per germline, CDR1 GTSNPN and CDR2 SVGIG (reference sequence). CDR3 length equals 15 residues. Trimming cost V 3 bases and J 1 base, with 15 bases left between them.

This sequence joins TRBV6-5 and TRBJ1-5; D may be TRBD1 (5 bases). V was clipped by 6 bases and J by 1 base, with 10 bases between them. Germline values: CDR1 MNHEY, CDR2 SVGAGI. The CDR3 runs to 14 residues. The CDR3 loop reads CASRARVSNQPQHF. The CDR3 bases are TGTGCCAGCAGAGCCAGGGTGAGCAATCAGCCCCAGCATTTT.

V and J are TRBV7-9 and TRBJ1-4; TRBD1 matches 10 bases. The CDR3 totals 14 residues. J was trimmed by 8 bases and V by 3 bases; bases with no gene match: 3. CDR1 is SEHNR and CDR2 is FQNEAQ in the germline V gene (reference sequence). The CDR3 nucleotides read TGTGCCAGCAGCTTCCGACAGGGGGCCGAAAAACTGTTTTTT. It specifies CASSFRQGAEKLFF.

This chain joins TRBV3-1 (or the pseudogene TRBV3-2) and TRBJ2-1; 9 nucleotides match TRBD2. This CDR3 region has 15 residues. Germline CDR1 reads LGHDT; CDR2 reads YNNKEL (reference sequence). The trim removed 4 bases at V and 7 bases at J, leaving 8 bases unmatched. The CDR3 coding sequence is TGTGCCAGCAGCCGGATGGCGGGGGGGAAGAATGAGCAGTTCTTC. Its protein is CASSRMAGGKNEQFF.

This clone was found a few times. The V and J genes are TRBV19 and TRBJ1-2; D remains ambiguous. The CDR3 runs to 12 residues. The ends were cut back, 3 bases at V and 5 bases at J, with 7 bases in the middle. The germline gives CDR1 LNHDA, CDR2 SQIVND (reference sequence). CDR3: CASSIGEYGYTF. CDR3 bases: TGTGCCAGTAGTATTGGAGAATATGGCTACACCTTC.

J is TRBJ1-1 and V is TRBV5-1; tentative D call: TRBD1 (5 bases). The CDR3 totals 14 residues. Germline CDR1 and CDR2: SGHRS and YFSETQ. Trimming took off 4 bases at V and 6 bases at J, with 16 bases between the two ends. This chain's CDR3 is CASSMEGSGAEAFF. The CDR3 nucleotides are TGCGCCAGCAGCATGGAGGGGTCCGGCGCTGAAGCTTTCTTT.

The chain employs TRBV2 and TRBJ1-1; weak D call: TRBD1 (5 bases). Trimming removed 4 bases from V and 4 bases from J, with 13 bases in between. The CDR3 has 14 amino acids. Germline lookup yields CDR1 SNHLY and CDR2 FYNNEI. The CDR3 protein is CASSGGYRGTEAFF. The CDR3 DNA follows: TGTGCCAGCAGTGGGGGCTATAGGGGCACTGAAGCTTTCTTT.

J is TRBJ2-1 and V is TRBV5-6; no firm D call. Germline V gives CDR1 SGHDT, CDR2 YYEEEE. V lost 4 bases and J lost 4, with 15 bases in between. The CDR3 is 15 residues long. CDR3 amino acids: CASSPLARLYNEQFF. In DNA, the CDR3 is TGTGCCAGCAGCCCGTTGGCCAGATTGTACAATGAGCAGTTCTTC.

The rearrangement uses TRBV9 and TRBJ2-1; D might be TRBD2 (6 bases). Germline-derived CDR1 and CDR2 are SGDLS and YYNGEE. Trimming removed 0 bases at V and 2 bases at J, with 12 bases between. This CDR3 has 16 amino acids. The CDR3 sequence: CASSVAAGITYNEQFF. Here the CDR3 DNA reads TGTGCCAGCAGCGTAGCTGCGGGGATAACCTACAATGAGCAGTTCTTC. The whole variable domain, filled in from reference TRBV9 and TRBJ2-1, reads DSGVTQTPKHLITATGQRVTLRCSPRSGDLSVYWYQQSLDQGLQFLIQYYNGEERAKGNILERFSAQQFPDLHSELNLSSLELGDSALYFCASSVAAGITYNEQFFGPGTRLTVL.

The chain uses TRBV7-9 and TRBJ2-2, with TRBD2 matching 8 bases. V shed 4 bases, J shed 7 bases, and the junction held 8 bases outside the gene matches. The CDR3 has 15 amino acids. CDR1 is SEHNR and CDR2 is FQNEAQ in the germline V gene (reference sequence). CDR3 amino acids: CASSSRSGMSGELFF. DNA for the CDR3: TGTGCCAGCAGCTCCCGTAGCGGGATGAGCGGGGAGCTGTTTTTT.